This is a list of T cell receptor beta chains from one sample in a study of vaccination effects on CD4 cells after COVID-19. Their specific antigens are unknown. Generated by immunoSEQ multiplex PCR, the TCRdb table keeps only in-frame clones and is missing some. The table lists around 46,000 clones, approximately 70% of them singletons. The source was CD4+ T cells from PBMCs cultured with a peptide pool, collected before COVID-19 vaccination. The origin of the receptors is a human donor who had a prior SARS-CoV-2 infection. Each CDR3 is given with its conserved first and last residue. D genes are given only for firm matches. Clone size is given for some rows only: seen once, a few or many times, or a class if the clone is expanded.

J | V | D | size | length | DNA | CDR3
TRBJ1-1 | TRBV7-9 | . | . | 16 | TGTGCCAGCAGTCTGACTTTCGCCGCCTCGAACACTGAAGCTTTCTTT | CASSLTFAASNTEAFF
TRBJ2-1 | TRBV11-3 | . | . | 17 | TGTGCCAGCAGCTTAGATAAGCGTTGGACCCCACGTAGTGAGCAGTTCTTC | CASSLDKRWTPRSEQFF
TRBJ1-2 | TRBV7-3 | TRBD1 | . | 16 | TGTGCCAGCAGCTTCGCCAGCCGGGACAGGGGCTATGGCTACACCTTC | CASSFASRDRGYGYTF
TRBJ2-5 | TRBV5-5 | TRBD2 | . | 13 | TGTGCCAGCAGCTTAAGCGGGGGAGAGACCCAGTACTTC | CASSLSGGETQYF
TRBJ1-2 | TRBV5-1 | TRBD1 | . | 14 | TGCGCCAGCAGCTTGGACAGGGGGCTCGGTGGCTACACCTTC | CASSLDRGLGGYTF
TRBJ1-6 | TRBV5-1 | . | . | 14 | TGCGCCAGCAGTCCAGATGGCCCTATTTCACCCCTCCACTTT | CASSPDGPISPLHF
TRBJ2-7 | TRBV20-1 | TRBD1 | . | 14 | TGCAGTGCTAGTGCCAGGGACAGGGGCTACGAGCAGTACTTC | CSASARDRGYEQYF
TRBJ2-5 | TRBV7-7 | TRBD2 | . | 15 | TGTGCTAGCAGCTTAGCGGGCAGCCTCCAAGAGACCCAGTACTTC | CASSLAGSLQETQYF
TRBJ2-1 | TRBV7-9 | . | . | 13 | TGTGCCAGCAGCTTAGAGGGTCGGGGACAGCAGTTCTTC | CASSLEGRGQQFF
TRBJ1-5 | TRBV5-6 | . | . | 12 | TGTGCCAGCAGCCTAAGCAATCAGCCCCAGCATTTT | CASSLSNQPQHF
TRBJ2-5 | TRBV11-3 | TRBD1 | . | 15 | TGTGCCAGCAGCCAGGGACAGGGGGCGCGGGAGACCCAGTACTTC | CASSQGQGARETQYF
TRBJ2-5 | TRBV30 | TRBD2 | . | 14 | TGTGCCTGGGTTAGCGGGAGCGGCGGGGAGACCCAGTACTTC | CAWVSGSGGETQYF
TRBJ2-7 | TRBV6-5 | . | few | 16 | TGTGCCAGCAGTTACTCGGGGGGGCGCGTTTCCTACGAGCAGTACTTC | CASSYSGGRVSYEQYF
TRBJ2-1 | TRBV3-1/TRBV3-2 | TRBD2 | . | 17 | TGTGCCAGCAGCCGAATCGCACTAGCGGGGGTTGACAATGAGCAGTTCTTC | CASSRIALAGVDNEQFF
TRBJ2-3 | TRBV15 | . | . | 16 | TGTGCCACCAGCAGAGTCAGGGGGGGGGCCCAAGATACGCAGTATTTT | CATSRVRGGAQDTQYF
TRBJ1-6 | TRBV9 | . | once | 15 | TGTGCCAGCAGCGTCCGGGGACAACTGAATTCACCCCTCCACTTT | CASSVRGQLNSPLHF
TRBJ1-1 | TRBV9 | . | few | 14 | TGTGCCAGCTCCGAGAGGCCCCTGAACACTGAAGCTTTCTTT | CASSERPLNTEAFF
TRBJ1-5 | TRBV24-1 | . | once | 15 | TGTGCCACCAGTGAAGGTCCGCCTGGCAATCAGCCCCAGCATTTT | CATSEGPPGNQPQHF
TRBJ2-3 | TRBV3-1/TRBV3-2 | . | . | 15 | TGTGCCAGCAGCCAAGTCTGGACAAGCACAGATACGCAGTATTTT | CASSQVWTSTDTQYF
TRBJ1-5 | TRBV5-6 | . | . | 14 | TGTGCCAGCGGACGGGCGAATAGCAATCAGCCCCAGCATTTT | CASGRANSNQPQHF
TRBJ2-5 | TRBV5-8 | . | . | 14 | TGTGCCAGTAAGGCTAGGACAGAAAAAGAGACCCAGTACTTC | CASKARTEKETQYF
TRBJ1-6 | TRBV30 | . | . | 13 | TGTGCCTGCAGTGAGGGGCATAATTCACCCCTCCACTTT | CACSEGHNSPLHF